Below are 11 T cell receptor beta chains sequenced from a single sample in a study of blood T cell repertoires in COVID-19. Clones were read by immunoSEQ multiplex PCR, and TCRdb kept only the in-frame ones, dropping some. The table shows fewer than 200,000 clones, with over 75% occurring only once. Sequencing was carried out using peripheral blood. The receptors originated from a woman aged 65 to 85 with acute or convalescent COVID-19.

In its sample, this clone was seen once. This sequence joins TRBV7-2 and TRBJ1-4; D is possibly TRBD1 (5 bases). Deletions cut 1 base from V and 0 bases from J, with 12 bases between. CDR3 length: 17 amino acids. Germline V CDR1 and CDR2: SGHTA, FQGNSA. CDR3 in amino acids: CASSLVGRVATNEKLFF. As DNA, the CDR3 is TGTGCCAGCAGCTTAGTGGGCAGGGTGGCAACTAATGAAAAACTGTTTTTT.

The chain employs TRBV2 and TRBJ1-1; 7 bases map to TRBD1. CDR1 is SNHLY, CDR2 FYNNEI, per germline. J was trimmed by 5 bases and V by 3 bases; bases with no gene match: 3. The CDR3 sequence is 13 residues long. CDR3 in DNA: TGTGCCAGCAGTGAGAACAGGGGAACTGAAGCTTTCTTT. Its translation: CASSENRGTEAFF.

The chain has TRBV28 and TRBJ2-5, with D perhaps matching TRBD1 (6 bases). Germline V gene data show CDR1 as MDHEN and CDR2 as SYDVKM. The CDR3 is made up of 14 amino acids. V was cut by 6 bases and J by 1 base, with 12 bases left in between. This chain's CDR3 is CASRPTGFQETQYF. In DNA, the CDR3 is TGTGCCAGCAGACCTACAGGGTTCCAAGAGACCCAGTACTTC.

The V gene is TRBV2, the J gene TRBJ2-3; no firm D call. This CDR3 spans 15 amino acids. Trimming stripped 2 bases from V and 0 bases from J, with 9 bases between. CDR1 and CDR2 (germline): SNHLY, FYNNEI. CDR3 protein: CASSELTVSTDTQYF. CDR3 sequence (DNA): TGTGCCAGCAGTGAACTAACAGTCAGCACAGATACGCAGTATTTT.

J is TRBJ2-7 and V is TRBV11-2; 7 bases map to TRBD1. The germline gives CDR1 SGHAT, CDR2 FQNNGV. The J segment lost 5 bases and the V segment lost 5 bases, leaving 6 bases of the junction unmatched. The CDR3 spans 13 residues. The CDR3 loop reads CASSRDRVHEQYF. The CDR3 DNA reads TGTGCCAGCAGCCGCGACAGGGTCCACGAGCAGTACTTC.

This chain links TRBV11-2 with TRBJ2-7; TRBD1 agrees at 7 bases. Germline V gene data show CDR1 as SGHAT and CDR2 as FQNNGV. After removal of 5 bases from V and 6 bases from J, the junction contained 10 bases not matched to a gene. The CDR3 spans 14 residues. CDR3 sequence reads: CASSHSQRTGEQYF. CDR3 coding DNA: TGTGCCAGCAGCCACTCGCAACGGACAGGCGAGCAGTACTTC. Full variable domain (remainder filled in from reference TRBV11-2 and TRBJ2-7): EAGVAQSPRYKIIEKRQSVAFWCNPISGHATLYWYQQILGQGPKLLIQFQNNGVVDDSQLPKDRFSAERLKGVDSTLKIQPAKLEDSAVYLCASSHSQRTGEQYFGPGTRLTVT.

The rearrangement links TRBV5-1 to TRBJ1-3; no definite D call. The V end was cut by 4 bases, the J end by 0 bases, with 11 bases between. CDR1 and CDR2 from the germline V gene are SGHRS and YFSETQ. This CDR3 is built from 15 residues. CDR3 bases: TGCGCCAGCAGCCCACAGCGGCTCTCTGGAAACACCATATATTTT. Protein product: CASSPQRLSGNTIYF. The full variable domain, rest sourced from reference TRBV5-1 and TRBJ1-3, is KAGVTQTPRYLIKTRGQQVTLSCSPISGHRSVSWYQQTPGQGLQFLFEYFSETQRNKGNFPGRFSGRQFSNSRSEMNVSTLELGDSALYLCASSPQRLSGNTIYFGEGSWLTVV.

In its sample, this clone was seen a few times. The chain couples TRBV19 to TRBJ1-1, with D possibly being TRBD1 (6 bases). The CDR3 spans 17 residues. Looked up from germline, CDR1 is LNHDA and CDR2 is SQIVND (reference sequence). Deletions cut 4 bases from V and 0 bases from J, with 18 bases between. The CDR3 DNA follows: TGTGCCAGTAGTACCCTCCAGGGAGGGGGTGTGAACACTGAAGCTTTCTTT. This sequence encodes CASSTLQGGGVNTEAFF.

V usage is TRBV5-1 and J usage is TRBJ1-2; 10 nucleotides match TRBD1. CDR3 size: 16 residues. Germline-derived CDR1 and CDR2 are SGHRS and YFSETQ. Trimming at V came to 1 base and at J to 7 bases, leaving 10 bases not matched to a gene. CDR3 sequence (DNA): TGCGCCAGCAGCTTGAATATCGGGACAGGGGCGTCTGGCTACACCTTC. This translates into CASSLNIGTGASGYTF.

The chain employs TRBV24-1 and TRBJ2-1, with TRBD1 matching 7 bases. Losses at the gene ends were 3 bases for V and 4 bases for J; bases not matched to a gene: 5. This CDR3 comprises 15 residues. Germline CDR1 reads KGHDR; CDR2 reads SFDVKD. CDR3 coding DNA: TGTGCCACCAGTGATCCCGGGACAGAGTACAATGAGCAGTTCTTC. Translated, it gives CATSDPGTEYNEQFF.

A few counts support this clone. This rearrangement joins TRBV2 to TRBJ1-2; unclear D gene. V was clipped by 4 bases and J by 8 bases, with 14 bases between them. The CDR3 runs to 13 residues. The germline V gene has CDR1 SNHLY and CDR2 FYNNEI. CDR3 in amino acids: CASSVTQEVGYTF. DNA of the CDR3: TGTGCCAGCAGTGTGACCCAGGAGGTCGGCTACACCTTC.